The clone carrying this T cell receptor beta chain has a handful of counts. The target antigen is unknown. This CDR3 spans 17 amino acids. Germline-derived CDR1 and CDR2 are ENHRY and SYGVKD. V gave up 5 bases and J gave up 8 bases; unmatched junction bases: 18. The source of the sample is a study of post-analysis software for immune sequencing data. Study-wide results and caveats: A few TRBV segments occurring more often in patients than controls included TRBV5-6, TRBV5-1 and TRBV20-1.

Included in the TCR beta cDNA libraries were unique molecular identifiers. TCRdb re-called the PCR reads through MiXCR, storing one row per CDR3 protein. The sample comprises hundreds of thousands of distinct CDR3 sequences, 53% of which are singletons, and about 4.8% rests with the top ten. The sequence was obtained from a girl under 18 with multiple sclerosis. Sequencing was done on a sample of blood. V and J are TRBV10-3 and TRBJ2-1; 7 bases match TRBD2. The chain's CDR3 is CAISSRTRKKGSDEQFF. CDR3 nucleotides: TGTGCCATCAGTTCCCGGACTAGAAAGAAGGGGAGCGATGAGCAGTTCTTC.